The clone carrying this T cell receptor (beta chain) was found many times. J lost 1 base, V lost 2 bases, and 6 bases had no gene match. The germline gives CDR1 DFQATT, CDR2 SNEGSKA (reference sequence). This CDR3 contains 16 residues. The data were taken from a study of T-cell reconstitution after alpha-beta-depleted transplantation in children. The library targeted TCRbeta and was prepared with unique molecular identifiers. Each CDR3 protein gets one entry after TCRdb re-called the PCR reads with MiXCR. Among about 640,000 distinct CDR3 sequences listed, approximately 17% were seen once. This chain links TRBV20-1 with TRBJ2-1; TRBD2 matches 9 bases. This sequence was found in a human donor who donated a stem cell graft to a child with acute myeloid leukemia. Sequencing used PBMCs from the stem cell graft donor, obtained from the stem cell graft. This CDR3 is CSARPLLAGSYNEQFF. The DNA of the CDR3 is TGCAGTGCTAGACCCCTTCTAGCGGGGTCCTACAATGAGCAGTTCTTC.